The 25 T cell receptor beta chains given below trace back to one sample, sequenced in a study of blood T cells in healthy people across ages. A J-beta primer mix and a sample-barcoded 5' primer were used in a second PCR of about 7 to 12 cycles. A single record per CDR3 protein comes from TCRdb applying MiXCR to the 5' RACE reads. The sample has some 370,000 distinct CDR3 sequences, roughly half seen once. The sample was blood. The origin of the receptors is a man in his 60s in good health.

As for this clonotype: The junction shows a germline mismatch at one end, possibly a read error. This rearrangement joins TRBV9 to TRBJ2-6, with D hard to call. This CDR3 contains 15 residues. The germline gives CDR1 SGDLS, CDR2 YYNGEE. As DNA, the CDR3 is TGTACCAGCAGCCAGGACCGCTCTGGGGCCAACGTCCTGACTTTC. Translation gives CTSSQDRSGANVLTF.

The chain uses TRBV5-1 and TRBJ2-4; 8 bases are shared with TRBD2. The better agreement between TRBJ2-7 and the DNA end casts doubt on the J call. Germline V gene sequence: CDR1 SGHRS, CDR2 YFSETQ. The CDR3 consists of 15 residues. The CDR3 bases are TGCGCCAGCAGCTTGGCCCGAGCGGGGGCATACGAGCAGTACTTC. Protein sequence: CASSLARAGAYEQYF.

This clonotype was observed a few times. This sequence joins TRBV20-1 and TRBJ1-2; weak D call: TRBD1 (6 bases). The V and J ends lost 2 bases and 5 bases respectively, with 12 bases between them. This CDR3 is 13 amino acids long. CDR1 DFQATT and CDR2 SNEGSKA come from the germline V gene (reference sequence). CDR3 residues: CSARLGQIYGYTF. In DNA, the CDR3 is TGCAGTGCTAGACTTGGACAGATTTATGGCTACACCTTC.

This chain uses TRBV29-1 with TRBJ2-7, with 10 positions matching TRBD1. The J call may not be correct, given that the DNA end is closer to TRBJ2-5. This CDR3 is 12 amino acids long. Germline values: CDR1 SQVTM, CDR2 ANQGSEA. This CDR3 is CSVGDRGETQYF. The DNA of the CDR3 is TGCAGCGTTGGGGACAGGGGAGAGACCCAGTACTTC.

Regarding this clonotype: Mismatch with germline at one junction end may stem from a read error. The genes are TRBV27 and TRBJ2-3, with TRBD2 matching 8 bases. Germline V gives CDR1 MNHEY, CDR2 SMNVEV (reference sequence). This CDR3 has 16 amino acids. The CDR3 reads CAGSLFGGDSVDTQYF. In DNA form, the CDR3 reads TGTGCCGGCAGTTTATTCGGGGGGGACTCAGTAGATACGCAGTATTTT.

The genes are TRBV9 and TRBJ2-7, with 8 bases lining up with TRBD2. The CDR3 is 14 residues long. J lost 1 base, V lost 4 bases, and 4 bases had no gene match. CDR1 is SGDLS, CDR2 YYNGEE, per germline. CDR3 residues: CASSTGGLSYEQYF. The CDR3 DNA reads as TGTGCCAGCAGCACGGGAGGGCTGTCCTACGAGCAGTACTTC.

This clonotype showed up many times. This may be a read error, as it is one base from a much larger clone. The chain employs TRBV14 and TRBJ2-7; D is ambiguous. The CDR3 spans 15 residues. Germline lookup yields CDR1 SGHDN and CDR2 FVKESK. Between the trimmed V and J ends, which lost 3 bases and 7 bases, there was a span of 19 bases. CDR3 nucleotide sequence: TGTGCCAGCAGCCAGGTGCAAAGCTCCTACAATGAGCAGTACTTC. Translated, it gives CASSQVQSSYNEQYF.

This clonotype was found a few times. The rearrangement joins TRBV6-6 to TRBJ1-5, with D possibly being TRBD1 (6 bases). The CDR3 loop spans 15 amino acids. Germline CDR1 reads MNHNY; CDR2 reads SVGAGI (reference sequence). V lost 2 bases, J lost 9 bases, and 17 bases lay in between. DNA for the CDR3: TGTGCCAGCAGTTACCCGGACAGCCGCGGGCTGCCCCAGCATTTT. Translated: CASSYPDSRGLPQHF.

This chain connects TRBV6-6 to TRBJ2-3, with TRBD2 matching over 8 bases. With 5 bases clipped from V and 8 bases from J, the junction kept 12 bases outside the gene matches. Germline V gene lookup returns CDR1 MNHNY and CDR2 SVGAGI (reference sequence). This CDR3 comprises 15 residues. CDR3 amino acids: CASSNSGGPSGTQYF. The DNA for the CDR3 is TGTGCCAGCAGTAACAGCGGGGGACCTTCGGGTACGCAGTATTTT.

This clonotype was counted at least ten times. The chain is built from TRBV20-1 and TRBJ1-2, with 8 bases lining up with TRBD1. V was pared by 3 bases and J by 8 bases, with 14 bases of the junction left unmatched. The CDR3 has 15 residues. The germline V gene has CDR1 DFQATT and CDR2 SNEGSKA (reference sequence). The CDR3 DNA is TGCAGTGCTAGTTCATCGACAGGGGCCCCTAGGGGCTACACCTTC. Encoded protein: CSASSSTGAPRGYTF.

This chain connects TRBV7-6 to TRBJ2-1; D is unresolved. Germline-derived CDR1 and CDR2 are SGHVS and FNYEAQ. The ends were cut back, 5 bases at V and 11 bases at J, with 16 bases in the middle. The CDR3 has 13 amino acids. The CDR3 reads CASSPHSSDQQFF. The CDR3, as DNA: TGTGCCAGCAGCCCCCATTCAAGCGATCAGCAGTTCTTC.

This sequence joins TRBV10-3 and TRBJ2-7, with D perhaps matching TRBD1 or TRBD2 (5 bases each). The DNA end is a closer match to TRBJ2-5, so the J assignment may be wrong. Germline V gene data show CDR1 as ENHRY and CDR2 as SYGVKD. There are 17 residues in the CDR3. CDR3 sequence reads: CAISEVSPGRAGETQYF. The DNA of the CDR3 is TGTGCCATCAGTGAAGTCTCCCCAGGGCGGGCTGGGGAGACCCAGTACTTC.

This chain uses TRBV27 with TRBJ2-4, with 8 bases matching TRBD1. The tail of the sequence fits TRBJ2-7 better, so the J call may be wrong. This CDR3 region has 17 residues. Looked up from germline, CDR1 is MNHEY and CDR2 is SMNVEV (reference sequence). The CDR3 nucleotides read TGTGCCAGCAGTTTATCTCCGACACAGGGGGTCGGGTACGAGCAGTACTTC. It translates to CASSLSPTQGVGYEQYF.

In this sample, this clonotype turned up many times. This chain links TRBV7-2 with TRBJ2-6; D possibly corresponds to TRBD2 (6 bases). This CDR3 spans 17 amino acids. Germline CDR1 is SGHTA and CDR2 is FQGNSA. Trimming cost V 4 bases and J 0 bases, with 13 bases left between them. The CDR3 sequence: CASSSRGGSSGANVLTF. CDR3 nucleotide sequence: TGTGCCAGCAGCTCCCGCGGAGGGTCCTCTGGGGCCAACGTCCTGACTTTC.

The rearrangement links TRBV12-3 or TRBV12-4 to TRBJ2-5; D is tentatively TRBD1 or TRBD2 (6 bases each). CDR3 length: 13 amino acids. V was cut by 5 bases and J by 2 bases, with 9 bases left in between. The DNA of the CDR3 is TGTGCCAGCAGTAGAGGGGGGCAAGAGACCCAGTACTTC. This translates into CASSRGGQETQYF.

The chain recombines TRBV6-5 with TRBJ1-2; D is undetermined. V was cut by 7 bases and J by 5 bases, with 8 bases left in between. Germline V gene sequence: CDR1 MNHEY, CDR2 SVGAGI. This CDR3 has 11 residues. The CDR3 DNA reads as TGTGCCAGCACGCGTGGGTATGGCTACACCTTC. Translated: CASTRGYGYTF.

The chain employs TRBV7-2 and TRBJ2-2, with 7 bases matching TRBD2. Germline V gives CDR1 SGHTA, CDR2 FQGNSA. Unmatched junction bases numbered 13, after V lost 6 bases and J lost 6 bases. The CDR3 contains 16 residues. CDR3 coding DNA: TGTGCCAGCAGTAACCCGGGCGGGGGAAAGTCCGGGGAGCTGTTTTTT. This encodes CASSNPGGGKSGELFF.

The gene calls are TRBV28 and TRBJ2-4; a possible D gene is TRBD1 (6 bases). The last part of the DNA fits TRBJ2-7 better; the J call may be wrong. The CDR3 loop spans 13 amino acids. Germline CDR1 and CDR2: MDHEN and SYDVKM. The CDR3 DNA reads TGTGCCAGCACGACCCAGGGGACCTACGAGCAGTACTTC. This translates into CASTTQGTYEQYF.

The V gene is TRBV6-5, the J gene TRBJ2-5; D gene uncertain. V lost 6 bases, J lost 7 bases, and 18 bases lay in between. CDR3 length equals 14 residues. Looked up from germline, CDR1 is MNHEY and CDR2 is SVGAGI. The CDR3 DNA reads TGTGCCAGCAGCCGAACTGTGTTATCCGGGACCCAGTACTTC. Translated, it gives CASSRTVLSGTQYF.

This clonotype has just a few counts. A single base separates this from a much larger clone, so it may be a read error. This rearrangement joins TRBV20-1 to TRBJ2-1; TRBD1 might be the D (6 bases). Trimming shortened V by 5 bases and J by 0 bases, and 11 bases separated the two germline ends. There are 14 residues in the CDR3. From germline, CDR1 is DFQATT and CDR2 SNEGSKA (reference sequence). The CDR3 reads CSAHLQGSYNEQFF. The CDR3 nucleotides read TGCAGTGCTCACCTACAGGGCTCCTACAATGAGCAGTTCTTC.

The gene calls are TRBV20-1 and TRBJ1-1, with 9 bases matching TRBD1. V lost 2 bases and J lost 3; bases outside the gene matches: 10. The CDR3 loop spans 16 amino acids. In germline, CDR1 is DFQATT, CDR2 SNEGSKA (reference sequence). The CDR3 DNA reads TGCAGTGCTAGAACAGGGGGCGGAAGTTTCGACACTGAAGCTTTCTTT. Translating it yields CSARTGGGSFDTEAFF.

This chain connects TRBV5-6 to TRBJ2-7; 8 bases map to TRBD2. J lost 1 base, V lost 4 bases, and 10 bases had no gene match. Germline CDR1 SGHDT, CDR2 YYEEEE. The CDR3 is 16 residues long. For the CDR3, the DNA is TGTGCCAGCAGCGCCTTCACTAGCGGTTCTTCCTACGAGCAGTACTTC. Its translation: CASSAFTSGSSYEQYF.

V is TRBV7-3 and J is TRBJ2-1, with 11 bases that match TRBD2. V lost 2 bases and J lost 9; bases outside the gene matches: 6. The CDR3 runs 15 residues. Germline lookup yields CDR1 SGHTA and CDR2 FQGTGA. In nucleotides, the CDR3 is TGTGCCAGCAGCTTAGTAGCGGGAGGGATGGGTGAGCAGTTCTTC. This translates into CASSLVAGGMGEQFF.

V and J are TRBV2 and TRBJ1-6; the match to TRBD1 covers 7 bases. V gave up 9 bases and J gave up 3 bases; unmatched junction bases: 8. CDR1 and CDR2 (germline): SNHLY, FYNNEI. CDR3 length equals 15 residues. CDR3 region: CASRLTGNYNSPLHF. The CDR3 region has the DNA TGTGCCAGTCGCCTGACAGGGAACTATAATTCACCCCTCCACTTT.

This clonotype was recorded a few times. This chain connects TRBV5-1 to TRBJ2-5; 8 nucleotides match TRBD2. The V and J ends lost 2 bases and 4 bases, in that order; junction bases with no gene match: 7. This CDR3 contains 15 residues. Per germline, CDR1 SGHRS and CDR2 YFSETQ. In DNA form, the CDR3 reads TGCGCCAGCAGCTTAACGGGGGGGACTTCAGAGACCCAGTACTTC. Amino acid sequence: CASSLTGGTSETQYF.